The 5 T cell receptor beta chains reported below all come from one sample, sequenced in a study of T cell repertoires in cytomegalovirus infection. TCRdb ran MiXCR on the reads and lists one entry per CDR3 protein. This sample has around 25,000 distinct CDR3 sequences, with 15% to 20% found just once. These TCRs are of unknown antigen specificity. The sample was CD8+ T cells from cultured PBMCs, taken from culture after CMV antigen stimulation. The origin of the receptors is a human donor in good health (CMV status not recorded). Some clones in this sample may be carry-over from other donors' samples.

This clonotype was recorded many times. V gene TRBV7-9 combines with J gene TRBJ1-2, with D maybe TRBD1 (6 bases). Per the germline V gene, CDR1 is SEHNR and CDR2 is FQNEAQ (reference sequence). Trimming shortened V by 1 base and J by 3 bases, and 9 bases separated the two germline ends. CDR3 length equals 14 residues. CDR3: CASSLVTGYYGYTF. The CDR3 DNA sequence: TGTGCCAGCAGCTTAGTGACAGGCTACTATGGCTACACCTTC.

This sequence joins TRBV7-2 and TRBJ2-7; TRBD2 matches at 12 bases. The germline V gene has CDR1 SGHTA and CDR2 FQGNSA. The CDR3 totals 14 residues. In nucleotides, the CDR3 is TGTATCTTGAGGACTAGCGGGGACTCCTACGAGCAGTACTTC. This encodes CILRTSGDSYEQYF.

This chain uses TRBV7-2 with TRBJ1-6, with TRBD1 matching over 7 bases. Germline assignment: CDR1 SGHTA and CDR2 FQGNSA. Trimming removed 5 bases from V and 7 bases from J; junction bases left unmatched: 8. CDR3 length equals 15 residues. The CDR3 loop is CASSPSGDRNSPLHF. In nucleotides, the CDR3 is TGTGCCAGCAGCCCTAGCGGGGACAGAAATTCACCCCTCCACTTT. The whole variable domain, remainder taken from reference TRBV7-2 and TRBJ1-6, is GAGVSQSPSNKVTEKGKDVELRCDPISGHTALYWYRQSLGQGLEFLIYFQGNSAPDKSGLPSDRFSAERTGGSVSTLTIQRTQQEDSAVYLCASSPSGDRNSPLHFGNGTRLTVT.

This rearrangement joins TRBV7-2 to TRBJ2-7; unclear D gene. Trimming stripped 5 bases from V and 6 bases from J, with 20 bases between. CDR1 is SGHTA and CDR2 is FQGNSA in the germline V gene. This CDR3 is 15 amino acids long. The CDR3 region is CASSPGGGTASEQYF. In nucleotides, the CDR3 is TGTGCCAGCAGCCCGGGTGGCGGAACGGCGAGCGAGCAGTACTTC. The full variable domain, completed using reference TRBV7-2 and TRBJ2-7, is GAGVSQSPSNKVTEKGKDVELRCDPISGHTALYWYRQSLGQGLEFLIYFQGNSAPDKSGLPSDRFSAERTGGSVSTLTIQRTQQEDSAVYLCASSPGGGTASEQYFGPGTRLTVT.

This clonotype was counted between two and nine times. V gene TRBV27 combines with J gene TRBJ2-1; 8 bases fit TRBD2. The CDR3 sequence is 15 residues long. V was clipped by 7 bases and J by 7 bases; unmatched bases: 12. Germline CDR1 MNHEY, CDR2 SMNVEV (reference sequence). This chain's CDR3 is CASTQAGEGRNEQFF. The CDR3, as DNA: TGTGCCAGCACTCAAGCGGGAGAAGGAAGAAATGAGCAGTTCTTC.